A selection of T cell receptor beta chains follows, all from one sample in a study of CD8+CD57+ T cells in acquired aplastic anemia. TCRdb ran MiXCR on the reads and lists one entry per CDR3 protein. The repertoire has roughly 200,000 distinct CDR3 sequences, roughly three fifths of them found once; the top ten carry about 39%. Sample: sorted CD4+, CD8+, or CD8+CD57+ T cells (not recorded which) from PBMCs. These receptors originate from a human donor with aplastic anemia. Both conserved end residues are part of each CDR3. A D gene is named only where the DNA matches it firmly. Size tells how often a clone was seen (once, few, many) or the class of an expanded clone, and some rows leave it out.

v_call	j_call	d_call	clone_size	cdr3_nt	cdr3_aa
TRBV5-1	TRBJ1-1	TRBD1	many	TGCGCCAGCAGCCCCTACCCAGGGGGGAGCACTGAAGCTTTCTTT	CASSPYPGGSTEAFF
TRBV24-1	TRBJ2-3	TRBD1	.	TGTGCCACCAGTGATACAGGGACAGGAAGCACAGATACGCAGTATTTT	CATSDTGTGSTDTQYF
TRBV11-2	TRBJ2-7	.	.	TGTGCCAGCAGCCAAGACGGAATCACCTACGAGCAGTACTTC	CASSQDGITYEQYF
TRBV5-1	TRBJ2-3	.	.	TGCGCCAGCAGCGTAACTAGCACAGATACGCAGTATTTT	CASSVTSTDTQYF
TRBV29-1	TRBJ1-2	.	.	TGCAGCGTTGACCCGACAGAGGATTACACCTTC	CSVDPTEDYTF
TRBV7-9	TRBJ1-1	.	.	TGTGCCAGCAGCACTAGATCCTTAGGGGACACTGAAGCTTTCTTT	CASSTRSLGDTEAFF
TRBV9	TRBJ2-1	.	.	TGTGCCAGCAGCGTAGAGCGAGAGGGCCCCTACAATGAGCAGTTCTTC	CASSVEREGPYNEQFF
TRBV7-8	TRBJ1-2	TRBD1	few	TGTGCCAGCAGCGACCGGACAGGGGGCGGCTACACCTTC	CASSDRTGGGYTF
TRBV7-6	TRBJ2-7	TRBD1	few	TGTGCCAGCAGCTTTCCGGGACAGGGGATCTACGAGCAGTACTTC	CASSFPGQGIYEQYF
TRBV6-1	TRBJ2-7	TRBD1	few	TGTGCCAGCAGTGAAACTGGACAGGGGTACGAGCAGTACTTC	CASSETGQGYEQYF
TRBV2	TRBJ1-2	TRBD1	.	TGTGCCAGCAGGGACAGGGCCTCCTATGGCTACACCTTC	CASRDRASYGYTF
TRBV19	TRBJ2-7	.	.	TGTGCCAGTAGTAGATGGACCAACTACGAGCAGTACTTC	CASSRWTNYEQYF
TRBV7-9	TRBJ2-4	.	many	TGTGCCAGCAGCTTAGGTTTCGGGTCTAAAAACATTCAGTACTTC	CASSLGFGSKNIQYF
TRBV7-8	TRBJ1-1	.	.	TGTGCCAGCAGCTTAGCGCAGGGGCGCAATGAAGCTTTCTTT	CASSLAQGRNEAFF
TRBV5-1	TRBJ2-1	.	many	TGCGCCAGCGGGGGGTCCTACAATGAGCAGTTCTTC	CASGGSYNEQFF
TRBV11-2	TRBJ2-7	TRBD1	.	TGTGCCAGCAGCTCGCCGGGACAGTGGGGCTACGAGCAGTACTTC	CASSSPGQWGYEQYF
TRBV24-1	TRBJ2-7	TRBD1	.	TGTGCCACCAGTGAATCGGGACAGGGCCGATCCTACGAGCAGTACTTC	CATSESGQGRSYEQYF
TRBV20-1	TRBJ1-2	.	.	TGCAGTGCTAACTACGACTATGGCTACACCTTC	CSANYDYGYTF
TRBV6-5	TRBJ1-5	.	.	TGTGCCAGCGGGCGACGAGGGCAACAGCCCCAGCATTTT	CASGRRGQQPQHF
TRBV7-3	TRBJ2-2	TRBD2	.	TGTGCCAGCAACTTGGGTGGGGCGGGAGTCCCGGGCACCGGGGAGCTGTTTTTT	CASNLGGAGVPGTGELFF
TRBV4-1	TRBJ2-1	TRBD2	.	TGCGCCAGCAGCCAAGAGGCTAGCGGGGACTACAATGAGCAGTTCTTC	CASSQEASGDYNEQFF
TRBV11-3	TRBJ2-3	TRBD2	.	TGTGCCAGCAGCTTAGGTAGCGGGGAGGCAGATACGCAGTATTTT	CASSLGSGEADTQYF
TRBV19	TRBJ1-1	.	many	TGTGCCAGTAGAGGGGGGGGGCCCCCTGAAGCTTTCTTT	CASRGGGPPEAFF
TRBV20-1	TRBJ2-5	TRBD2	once	TGCAGTGCGCTGGGACTAGCGGTGTACCAAGAGACCCAGTACTTC	CSALGLAVYQETQYF
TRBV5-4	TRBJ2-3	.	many	TGTGCCAGCAGCTTGAGGCAGAGCACAGATACGCAGTATTTT	CASSLRQSTDTQYF
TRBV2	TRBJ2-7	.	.	TGTGCCAGCAGTTACAGCCCCGGGTCCACCTACGAGCAGTACTTC	CASSYSPGSTYEQYF